This T cell receptor beta chain originates from a study of prognosis after radiotherapy for stage I lung cancer. Germline V gene data show CDR1 as DFQATT and CDR2 as SNEGSKA (reference sequence). V shed 5 bases, J shed 9 bases, and the junction held 11 bases outside the gene matches. The CDR3 is 15 residues long. The TCR beta CDR3 region was amplified from genomic DNA, with two rounds of multiplex PCR being used for the amplification. Primers specific to each TRBV and TRBJ gene drove first-round PCR. TCRdb independently ran MiXCR on the multiplex PCR reads; one entry per CDR3 protein. The table has some 14,000 distinct CDR3 sequences, over 25% seen once; the top ten hold 25% to 35%. This clonotype was seen only a few times. Possible read error: a much larger clone is one base away.

Material: PBMCs, obtained before or after stereotactic body radiation therapy (not recorded which). This clonotype was sampled from a donor over 45 with non-small cell lung cancer. The V call is TRBV20-1, the J call TRBJ1-5, with 12 nucleotides matching TRBD1. The DNA for the CDR3 is TGCAGTGCTCCACAACCGGGACAGGGGGCTCCGCCCCAGCATTTT. Amino acid sequence: CSAPQPGQGAPPQHF.